This TCR beta chain comes out of a study of blood T cell repertoires in COVID-19. About the research overall: T cells, B-cell-depleted T cells, or PBMCs supplied cDNA or gDNA.

Assignments of participants to cohorts depended upon their own reported clinical history. Among Cohort 3 donors, those recovered had two negative PCRs, clearance, or symptom resolution. Clones were sequenced by immunoSEQ multiplex PCR, and TCRdb holds only the in-frame ones, with some missing. In the table there are over 250,000 clones, 86% of which are singletons. The length of the CDR3 is 13 residues. Germline loops: CDR1 GTSNPN, CDR2 SVGIG (reference sequence). The ends lost 5 bases at V and 5 bases at J; junction bases unmatched: 8. The chain carries TRBV30 and TRBJ1-1; 7 bases are a match to TRBD1. Specimen: PBMCs or T cells enriched from blood (not recorded which). The TCR originated in a woman in her late teens or twenties who had recovered from COVID-19. The CDR3 DNA sequence: TGTGCCTGGGATCGGACAGGCTGGACTGAAGCTTTCTTT. Residues: CAWDRTGWTEAFF. The complete variable domain, with remaining parts taken from reference TRBV30 and TRBJ1-1, reads SQTIHQWPATLVQPVGSPLSLECTVEGTSNPNLYWYRQAAGRGLQLLFYSVGIGQISSEVPQNLSASRPQDRQFILSSKKLLLSDSGFYLCAWDRTGWTEAFFGQGTRLTVV.